Below are 5 T cell receptor beta chains sequenced from a single sample in a study of T cell responses to AZD1222 COVID-19 vaccine (dated by TCRdb to the early 2020s). Libraries were constructed by the immunoSEQ multiplex PCR assay. TCRdb took over this immuneACCESS table, retaining in-frame rearrangements with V and J assigned. Such tables are incomplete; in checked studies, under half of the missing clones stem from an unresolved V gene, and the remainder is unexplained. For this sample the table gives 200,000 or so clones, of which around 88% were detected only once. The top ten hold approximately 7.7% of the sample. The time point label of this sample denotes: baseline before first vaccination. The starting material was peripheral blood, obtained on day 0 of AZD1222 vaccination. The receptors come from an adult in good health.

As DNA, the CDR3 is TGTGCCAGCAGTGAAGCGCTTCGGACTAGCGGGGGTTACACCGGGGAGCTGTTTTTT. Translating it yields CASSEALRTSGGYTGELFF. The chain couples TRBV2 to TRBJ2-2; 13 bases fit TRBD2. Germline CDR1 reads SNHLY; CDR2 reads FYNNEI. CDR3 length: 19 amino acids. V trimming: 0 bases; J trimming: 3 bases; junction bases outside the gene matches: 7. The whole variable domain, remainder taken from reference TRBV2 and TRBJ2-2, is EPEVTQTPSHQVTQMGQEVILRCVPISNHLYFYWYRQILGQKVEFLVSFYNNEISEKSEIFDDQFSVERPDGSNFTLKIRSTKLEDSAMYFCASSEALRTSGGYTGELFFGEGSRLTVL.

In its sample, this clone was seen once. This chain links TRBV18 with TRBJ2-7; D possibly corresponds to TRBD1 (6 bases). V lost 5 bases and J 3 bases, leaving 8 bases between the germline ends. CDR1 KGHSH and CDR2 LQKENI come from the germline V gene. This CDR3 contains 12 residues. CDR3 residues: CASSSDSYEQYF. As DNA, the CDR3 is TGTGCCAGCTCATCGGACAGCTACGAGCAGTACTTC.

The V and J genes are TRBV9 and TRBJ2-5; tentative D call: TRBD2 (6 bases). The CDR3 extends over 15 amino acids. V gave up 0 bases and J gave up 1 base, with 10 bases separating them. CDR1 and CDR2 from the germline V gene are SGDLS and YYNGEE. CDR3 in amino acids: CASSVEEGPQETQYF. Written as DNA, the CDR3 is TGTGCCAGCAGCGTAGAGGAGGGACCCCAAGAGACCCAGTACTTC.

The V and J genes are TRBV19 and TRBJ1-2, with TRBD1 identical over 7 bases. V shed 3 bases and J 4 bases; nucleotides not matched to a gene: 8. CDR3 length: 15 residues. Germline CDR1 and CDR2: LNHDA and SQIVND (reference sequence). CDR3 amino acids: CASSIDTGEGYGYTF. The CDR3 DNA reads TGTGCCAGTAGTATCGACACAGGGGAGGGCTATGGCTACACCTTC. The full variable domain, completed using reference TRBV19 and TRBJ1-2, is DGGITQSPKYLFRKEGQNVTLSCEQNLNHDAMYWYRQDPGQGLRLIYYSQIVNDFQKGDIAEGYSVSREKKESFPLTVTSAQKNPTAFYLCASSIDTGEGYGYTFGSGTRLTVV.

The CDR3 DNA reads TGCAGTGCAAGACATTTGAGGGAGCAGTACTTC. Protein: CSARHLREQYF. The chain couples TRBV20-1 to TRBJ2-7, with unresolved D. There are 11 residues in the CDR3. The germline V gene encodes CDR1 DFQATT and CDR2 SNEGSKA (reference sequence). V lost 6 bases and J lost 7, with 13 bases in between.